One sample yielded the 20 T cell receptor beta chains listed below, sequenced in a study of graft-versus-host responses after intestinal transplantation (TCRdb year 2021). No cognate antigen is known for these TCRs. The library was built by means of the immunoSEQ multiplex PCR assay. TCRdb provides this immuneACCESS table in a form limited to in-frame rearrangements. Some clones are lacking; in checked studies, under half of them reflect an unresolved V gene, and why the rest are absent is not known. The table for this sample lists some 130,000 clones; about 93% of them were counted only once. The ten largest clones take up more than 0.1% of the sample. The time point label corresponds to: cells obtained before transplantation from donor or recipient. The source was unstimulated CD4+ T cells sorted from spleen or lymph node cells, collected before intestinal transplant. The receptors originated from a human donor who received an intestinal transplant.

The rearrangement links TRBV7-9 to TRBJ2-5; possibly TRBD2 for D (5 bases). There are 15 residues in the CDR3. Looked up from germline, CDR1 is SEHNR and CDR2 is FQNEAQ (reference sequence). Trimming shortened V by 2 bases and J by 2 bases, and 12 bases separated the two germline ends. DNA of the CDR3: TGTGCCAGCAGCTTACCGAAGGGCGGGCAAGAGACCCAGTACTTC. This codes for CASSLPKGGQETQYF.

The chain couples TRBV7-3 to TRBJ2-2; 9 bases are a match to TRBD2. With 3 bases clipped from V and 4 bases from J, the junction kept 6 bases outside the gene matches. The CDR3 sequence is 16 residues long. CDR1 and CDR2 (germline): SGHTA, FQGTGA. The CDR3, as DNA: TGTGCCAGCAGCTTTGCGGGAGGGCCGAGCACCGGGGAGCTGTTTTTT. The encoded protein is CASSFAGGPSTGELFF.

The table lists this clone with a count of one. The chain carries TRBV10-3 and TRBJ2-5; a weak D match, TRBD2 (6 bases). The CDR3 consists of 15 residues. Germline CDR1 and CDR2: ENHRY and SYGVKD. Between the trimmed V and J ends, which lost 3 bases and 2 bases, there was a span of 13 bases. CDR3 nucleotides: TGTGCCATCAGTGAAAAGGGACTCACACAAGAGACCCAGTACTTC. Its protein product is CAISEKGLTQETQYF.

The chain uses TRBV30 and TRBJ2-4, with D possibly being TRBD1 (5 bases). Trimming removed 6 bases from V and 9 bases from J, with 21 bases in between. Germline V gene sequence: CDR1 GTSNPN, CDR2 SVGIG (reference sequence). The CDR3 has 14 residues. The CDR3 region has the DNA TGTGCCTGTCGTATGGGGCTGGGGTGGGGCATTCAGTACTTC. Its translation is CACRMGLGWGIQYF.

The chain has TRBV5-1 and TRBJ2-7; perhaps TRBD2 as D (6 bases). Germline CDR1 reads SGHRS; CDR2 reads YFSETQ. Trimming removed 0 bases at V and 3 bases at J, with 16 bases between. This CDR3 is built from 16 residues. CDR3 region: CASSLGRRAGNYEQYF. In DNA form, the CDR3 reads TGCGCCAGCAGCTTGGGTCGAAGGGCGGGAAACTACGAGCAGTACTTC. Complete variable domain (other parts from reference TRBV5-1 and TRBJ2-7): KAGVTQTPRYLIKTRGQQVTLSCSPISGHRSVSWYQQTPGQGLQFLFEYFSETQRNKGNFPGRFSGRQFSNSRSEMNVSTLELGDSALYLCASSLGRRAGNYEQYFGPGTRLTVT.

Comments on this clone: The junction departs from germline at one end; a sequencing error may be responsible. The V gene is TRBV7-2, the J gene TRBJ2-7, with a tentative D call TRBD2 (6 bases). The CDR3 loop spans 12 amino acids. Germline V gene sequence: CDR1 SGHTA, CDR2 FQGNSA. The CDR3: CASSLWGGDSNF. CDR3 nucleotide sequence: TGTGCCAGCAGCTTATGGGGCGGGGACTCCAACTTC.

This CDR3 is CASSPPGLQTYEQYF. The CDR3, as DNA: TGTGCCAGCAGTCCGCCGGGACTACAAACCTACGAGCAGTACTTC. The V call is TRBV28, the J call TRBJ2-7; 7 nucleotides align to TRBD2. Germline V CDR1 and CDR2: MDHEN, SYDVKM. Germline trimming cut 5 bases from V and 2 bases from J; bases unmatched to any gene: 9. The CDR3 spans 15 residues. Based on the CDR3 plus reference TRBV28 and TRBJ2-7, the full variable domain is DVKVTQSSRYLVKRTGEKVFLECVQDMDHENMFWYRQDPGLGLRLIYFSYDVKMKEKGDIPEGYSVSREKKERFSLILESASTNQTSMYLCASSPPGLQTYEQYFGPGTRLTVT.

CDR3 loop: CASSLVGEKLFF. CDR3 in DNA: TGTGCCAGCAGCTTAGTCGGTGAAAAACTGTTTTTT. This rearrangement joins TRBV7-2 to TRBJ1-4; D gene ambiguous. Deletions cut 1 base from V and 7 bases from J, with 4 bases between. The germline CDR1 and CDR2 sequences are SGHTA and FQGNSA. CDR3 length: 12 residues.

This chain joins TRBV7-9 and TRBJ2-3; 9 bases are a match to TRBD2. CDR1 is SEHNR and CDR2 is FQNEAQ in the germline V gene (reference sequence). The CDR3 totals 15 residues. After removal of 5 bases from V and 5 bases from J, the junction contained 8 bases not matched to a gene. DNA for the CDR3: TGTGCCAGCAGCCCGAGGGCGGGAGGGGAAGATACGCAGTATTTT. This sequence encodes CASSPRAGGEDTQYF. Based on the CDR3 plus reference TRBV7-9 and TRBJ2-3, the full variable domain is DTGVSQNPRHKITKRGQNVTFRCDPISEHNRLYWYRQTLGQGPEFLTYFQNEAQLEKSRLLSDRFSAERPKGSFSTLEIQRTEQGDSAMYLCASSPRAGGEDTQYFGPGTRLTVL.

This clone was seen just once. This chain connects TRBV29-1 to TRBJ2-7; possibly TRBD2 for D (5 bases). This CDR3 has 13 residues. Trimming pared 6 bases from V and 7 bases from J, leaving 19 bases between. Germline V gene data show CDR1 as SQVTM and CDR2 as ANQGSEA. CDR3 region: CSVSPLVPREQYF. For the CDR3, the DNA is TGCAGCGTATCCCCACTAGTGCCTCGAGAGCAGTACTTC.

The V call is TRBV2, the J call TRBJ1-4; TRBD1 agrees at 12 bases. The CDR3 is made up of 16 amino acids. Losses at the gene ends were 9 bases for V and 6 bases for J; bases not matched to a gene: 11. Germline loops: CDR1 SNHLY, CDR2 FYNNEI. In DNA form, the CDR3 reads TGTGCCAGTAGTCCGGGACAGGGGGCGCGCTATGAAAAACTGTTTTTT. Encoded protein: CASSPGQGARYEKLFF.

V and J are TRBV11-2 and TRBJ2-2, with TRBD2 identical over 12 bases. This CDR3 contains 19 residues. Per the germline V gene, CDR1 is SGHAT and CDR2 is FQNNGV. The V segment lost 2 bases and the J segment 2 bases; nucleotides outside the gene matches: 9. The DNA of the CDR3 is TGTGCCAGCAGCTTACCTCTAGCGGGAGGGCCTTTCAACACCGGGGAGCTGTTTTTT. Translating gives CASSLPLAGGPFNTGELFF.

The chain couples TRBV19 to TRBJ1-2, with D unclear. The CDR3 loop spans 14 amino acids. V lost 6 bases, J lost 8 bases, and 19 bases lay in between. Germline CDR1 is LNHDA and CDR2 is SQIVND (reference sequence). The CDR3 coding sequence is TGTGCCAGTAGGGAAGGTGCCCGAACTGGAGGCTACACCTTC. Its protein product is CASREGARTGGYTF.

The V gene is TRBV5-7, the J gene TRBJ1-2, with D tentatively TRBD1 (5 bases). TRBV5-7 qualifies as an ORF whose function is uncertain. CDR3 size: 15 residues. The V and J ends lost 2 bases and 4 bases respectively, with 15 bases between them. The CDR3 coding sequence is TGTGCCAGCAGCTTAGGGACTCCCAACCCCTATGGCTACACCTTC. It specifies CASSLGTPNPYGYTF.

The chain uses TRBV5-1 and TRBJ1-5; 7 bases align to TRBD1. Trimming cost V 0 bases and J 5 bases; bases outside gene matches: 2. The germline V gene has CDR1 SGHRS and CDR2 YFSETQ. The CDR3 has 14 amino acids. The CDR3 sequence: CASSLAGGYQPQHF. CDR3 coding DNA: TGCGCCAGCAGCTTGGCAGGGGGGTATCAGCCCCAGCATTTT.

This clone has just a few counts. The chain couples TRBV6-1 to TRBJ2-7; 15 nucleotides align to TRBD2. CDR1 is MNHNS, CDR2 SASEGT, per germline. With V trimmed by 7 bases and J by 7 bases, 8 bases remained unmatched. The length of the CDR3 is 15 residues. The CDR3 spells CASTSGTSGGYEQYF. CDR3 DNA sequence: TGTGCCAGCACCTCCGGGACTAGCGGGGGGTATGAGCAGTACTTC.

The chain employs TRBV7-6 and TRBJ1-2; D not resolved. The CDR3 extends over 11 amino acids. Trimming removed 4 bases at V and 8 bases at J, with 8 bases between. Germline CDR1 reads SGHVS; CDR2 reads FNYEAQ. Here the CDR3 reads CASSSYRGYTF. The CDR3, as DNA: TGTGCCAGCAGCTCCTACAGAGGCTACACCTTC.

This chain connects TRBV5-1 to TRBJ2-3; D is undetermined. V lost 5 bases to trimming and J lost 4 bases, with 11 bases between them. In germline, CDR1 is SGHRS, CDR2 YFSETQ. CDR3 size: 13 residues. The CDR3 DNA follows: TGCGCCAGCAGTCTATCTTTCGCAGATACGCAGTATTTT. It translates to CASSLSFADTQYF. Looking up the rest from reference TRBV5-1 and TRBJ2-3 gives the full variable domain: KAGVTQTPRYLIKTRGQQVTLSCSPISGHRSVSWYQQTPGQGLQFLFEYFSETQRNKGNFPGRFSGRQFSNSRSEMNVSTLELGDSALYLCASSLSFADTQYFGPGTRLTVL.

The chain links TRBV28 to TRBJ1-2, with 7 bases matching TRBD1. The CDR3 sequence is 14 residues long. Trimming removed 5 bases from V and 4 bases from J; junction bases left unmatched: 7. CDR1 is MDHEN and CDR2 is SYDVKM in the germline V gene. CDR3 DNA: TGTGCCAGCAGTAAGGTTCAGGGGGTCTATGGCTACACCTTC. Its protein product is CASSKVQGVYGYTF.

The CDR3 loop reads CASAGGDPTDTQYF. CDR3 DNA sequence: TGTGCTAGCGCCGGGGGGGACCCCACAGATACGCAGTATTTT. The rearrangement links TRBV5-8 to TRBJ2-3, with 8 bases aligning to TRBD2. The CDR3 covers 14 residues. Looked up from germline, CDR1 is SGHTS and CDR2 is YDEGEE.